These T cell receptor beta chains were read from a single sample in a study of cytomegalovirus exposure and HLA in healthy donors. Here immunoSEQ multiplex PCR was the method, and the copy in TCRdb shows in-frame clones only, minus some. The sample records about 140,000 clones, less than 10% being singletons. Sequenced material: PBMCs. These receptors came from a man aged 45 to 65 in good health and CMV-seronegative. Both conserved end residues are part of each CDR3. Fields, in order: V gene, clone size, J gene, D gene, CDR3 protein, CDR3 DNA. D genes are given only for firm matches. The size field is filled for only some rows; it gives once, few, many or a size class.

TRBV7-3	NA	TRBJ1-1	NA	CASSLNIGGSEAFF	TGTGCCAGCAGCTTAAATATTGGGGGGAGCGAAGCTTTCTTT
TRBV25-1	few	TRBJ2-7	TRBD1	CASRRTGGSYEQYF	TGTGCCAGCCGAAGGACAGGGGGCTCCTACGAGCAGTACTTC
TRBV6-5	NA	TRBJ1-4	NA	CASSYSRRPEKLFF	TGTGCCAGCAGTTACTCCCGGAGGCCTGAAAAACTGTTTTTT
TRBV5-1	NA	TRBJ2-7	TRBD1	CASSLWAAGGYEQYF	TGCGCCAGCAGCTTGTGGGCGGCAGGGGGATACGAGCAGTACTTC
TRBV2	NA	TRBJ2-3	NA	CASSEEMARQQYF	TGTGCCAGCAGTGAAGAGATGGCTCGCCAGCAGTATTTT
TRBV28	few	TRBJ2-7	TRBD2	CASSPHTSGGRYEQYF	TGTGCCAGCAGTCCCCACACTAGCGGGGGCCGCTACGAGCAGTACTTC
TRBV4-1	few	TRBJ2-3	TRBD1	CASSQDPGTATDTQYF	TGCGCCAGCAGCCAAGATCCTGGGACAGCCACAGATACGCAGTATTTT
TRBV30	few	TRBJ2-7	TRBD1	CAWSALGQGNEQYF	TGTGCCTGGAGTGCCCTTGGACAGGGAAACGAGCAGTACTTC
TRBV10-3	few	TRBJ1-1	TRBD1	CAISGTTGQVNTEAFF	TGTGCCATCAGTGGAACCACGGGACAGGTCAACACTGAAGCTTTCTTT
TRBV9	few	TRBJ2-1	NA	CASSETDNEQFF	TGTGCCAGCAGCGAGACAGACAATGAGCAGTTCTTC
TRBV19	NA	TRBJ2-5	TRBD2	CASSIGRGGQETQYF	TGTGCCAGTAGTATAGGGCGGGGGGGCCAAGAGACCCAGTACTTC
TRBV2	NA	TRBJ1-6	TRBD1	CASSEGTGDSPLHF	TGTGCCAGCAGTGAGGGGACAGGGGATTCACCCCTCCACTTT
TRBV30	few	TRBJ1-2	NA	CAWEEMQGSGYTF	TGTGCCTGGGAAGAGATGCAGGGTTCGGGCTACACCTTC
TRBV9	NA	TRBJ2-1	TRBD2	CASSVGASGNNEQFF	TGTGCCAGCAGCGTAGGGGCTAGCGGGAACAATGAGCAGTTCTTC
TRBV7-6	few	TRBJ2-3	TRBD2	CASSLLVTSSGIPDTQYF	TGTGCCAGCAGCCTGCTCGTTACCTCAAGCGGGATCCCAGATACGCAGTATTTT
TRBV29-1	NA	TRBJ1-1	NA	CSVVRGDGTEAFF	TGCAGCGTTGTAAGGGGCGATGGCACTGAAGCTTTCTTT
TRBV13	few	TRBJ2-1	TRBD2	CASSFRTSGSSNEQFF	TGTGCCAGCAGCTTCCGTACTAGCGGGAGTTCCAATGAGCAGTTCTTC
TRBV28	many	TRBJ2-4	TRBD2	CASSRSGERVNIQYF	TGTGCCAGCAGCCGCAGCGGGGAGCGAGTAAACATTCAGTACTTC
TRBV19	few	TRBJ1-2	TRBD1	CASSERTGGFGYTF	TGTGCCAGTAGTGAAAGAACAGGGGGCTTTGGCTACACCTTC
TRBV19	few	TRBJ2-5	TRBD2	CASSAGLAGGPGQETQYF	TGTGCCAGTAGTGCGGGACTAGCGGGAGGGCCGGGGCAAGAGACCCAGTACTTC
TRBV2	NA	TRBJ2-1	NA	CASRGSREQFF	TGTGCCAGCAGAGGGAGCAGGGAGCAGTTCTTC
TRBV28	few	TRBJ2-5	NA	CASSLVTGSIVLETQYF	TGTGCCAGCAGCCTCGTCACAGGGTCTATCGTGTTGGAGACCCAGTACTTC
TRBV6-1	NA	TRBJ2-2	TRBD2	CASRGSGAATGELFF	TGTGCCAGCAGGGGTAGCGGGGCGGCGACCGGGGAGCTGTTTTTT
TRBV10-1	few	TRBJ2-5	NA	CAAHYFPRYF	TGCGCCGCCCACTATTTCCCCCGGTACTTC
TRBV2	medium-sized	TRBJ2-7	NA	CASSQGGVAGIYEQYF	TGTGCCAGCAGCCAGGGGGGAGTAGCGGGAATCTACGAGCAGTACTTC
TRBV18	NA	TRBJ2-7	NA	CASSPTGTSYEQYF	TGTGCCAGCTCACCCACCGGGACTTCCTACGAGCAGTACTTC
TRBV5-1	NA	TRBJ2-1	NA	CASSPEGHNEQFF	TGCGCCAGCAGCCCCGAGGGCCACAATGAGCAGTTCTTC
TRBV15	few	TRBJ2-3	TRBD1	CATSVGGQGYVADTQYF	TGTGCCACCAGCGTTGGGGGACAGGGGTATGTCGCAGATACGCAGTATTTT
TRBV30	NA	TRBJ1-4	TRBD1	CAWSLQGGDEKLFF	TGTGCCTGGAGCCTACAGGGGGGAGATGAAAAACTGTTTTTT
TRBV5-6	few	TRBJ1-5	NA	CASSIDSYSNQPQHF	TGTGCCAGCAGTATCGACAGTTATAGCAATCAGCCCCAGCATTTT
TRBV7-9	few	TRBJ1-1	TRBD1	CASSQRTGSTEAFF	TGTGCCAGCAGCCAAAGGACAGGGTCCACTGAAGCTTTCTTT
TRBV6-5	NA	TRBJ2-1	TRBD1	CASSSPGGSYNEQFF	TGTGCCAGCAGCTCCCCAGGGGGTTCCTACAATGAGCAGTTCTTC
TRBV7-9	few	TRBJ1-2	TRBD1	CASSPTTGDRVNYGYTF	TGTGCCAGCAGCCCGACGACAGGGGACCGTGTCAACTATGGCTACACCTTC
TRBV7-9	few	TRBJ2-5	NA	CASSPHSGTGKETQYF	TGTGCCAGCAGCCCTCACTCCGGGACTGGGAAAGAGACCCAGTACTTC
TRBV6-4	NA	TRBJ2-2	TRBD2	CASSRLAANTGELFF	TGTGCCAGCAGCCGACTAGCGGCGAACACCGGGGAGCTGTTTTTT
TRBV11-1	NA	TRBJ1-1	TRBD1	CASSPHRGGAFF	TGTGCCAGCAGCCCCCACAGGGGTGGAGCTTTCTTT
TRBV5-1	NA	TRBJ1-1	NA	CASSLWEGKSEAFF	TGCGCCAGCAGCTTGTGGGAGGGTAAGTCTGAAGCTTTCTTT
TRBV6-1	few	TRBJ1-2	NA	CASSESRGYGYTF	TGTGCCAGCAGTGAATCCAGGGGCTATGGCTACACCTTC
TRBV27	NA	TRBJ1-6	TRBD1	CASSANYRGWEYNSPLHF	TGTGCCAGCAGTGCCAACTACAGGGGTTGGGAATATAATTCACCCCTCCACTTT
TRBV18	few	TRBJ1-3	NA	CASSPPSGDGNTIYF	TGTGCCAGCTCACCACCGTCAGGGGATGGAAACACCATATATTTT
TRBV6-1	NA	TRBJ1-1	TRBD1	CASSEYTGEKGAFF	TGTGCCAGCAGTGAATATACAGGGGAAAAGGGAGCTTTCTTT
TRBV18	NA	TRBJ1-1	NA	CASSPTMGQNTEAFF	TGTGCCAGCTCACCGACTATGGGACAGAACACTGAAGCTTTCTTT
TRBV5-8	NA	TRBJ2-3	NA	CASSLVGGAGTDTQYF	TGTGCCAGCAGCTTGGTTGGGGGGGCCGGCACAGATACGCAGTATTTT
TRBV27	few	TRBJ1-1	NA	CASTPHGVNTEAFF	TGTGCCAGCACCCCCCACGGAGTGAACACTGAAGCTTTCTTT
TRBV30	NA	TRBJ2-7	NA	CAWSPGPSYEQYF	TGTGCCTGGAGTCCAGGGCCCTCCTACGAGCAGTACTTC
TRBV5-6	NA	TRBJ1-5	TRBD1	CASSFGTGGHQPQHF	TGTGCCAGCAGCTTCGGGACAGGGGGCCATCAGCCCCAGCATTTT
TRBV19	NA	TRBJ2-3	TRBD2	CASSTTSGGYTQYF	TGTGCCAGTAGTACAACTAGCGGGGGTTATACGCAGTATTTT
TRBV6-5	NA	TRBJ2-5	TRBD2	CASSRTSGGPQTQYF	TGTGCCAGCAGTCGTACTAGCGGGGGTCCGCAGACCCAGTACTTC
TRBV5-1	few	TRBJ1-1	TRBD1	CASSLGQGMNTEAFF	TGCGCCAGCAGCTTGGGACAGGGCATGAACACTGAAGCTTTCTTT